The 5 T cell receptor beta chains given below trace back to one sample, sequenced in a study of T cells in Graves' hyperthyroidism and ophthalmopathy. RNA transcripts yielded amplified TCR beta CDR3 regions. Initially, a first-round RT-PCR of the TCR CDR3 employed the HTBI primer set. TCRdb passed the multiplex PCR reads through MiXCR, listing each CDR3 protein once. The sample has some 600,000 distinct CDR3 sequences; roughly 46% are singletons. Material for sequencing was peripheral blood or thyroid tissue (not recorded which). These receptors originate from a young woman with Graves' hyperthyroidism.

This clonotype showed up just a few times. J is TRBJ2-5 and V is TRBV11-2; TRBD2 matches at 11 bases. Germline V gene lookup returns CDR1 SGHAT and CDR2 FQNNGV. This CDR3 has 15 residues. V dropped 4 bases and J dropped 9; count of bases not matched to a gene: 10. The CDR3 region has the DNA TGTGCCAGCAGCTCGACTAGCGGGGAACGTCGGGCCCAGTACTTC. It encodes CASSSTSGERRAQYF.

Notes on this clonotype: Relative to the germline gene, one junction end is altered; a read error may explain this. The chain is built from TRBV7-6 and TRBJ2-7; 13 nucleotides align to TRBD2. The CDR3 contains 15 residues. CDR1 SGHVS and CDR2 FNYEAQ come from the germline V gene. CDR3 amino acids: CAGSFGLAGDYEQYF. The CDR3 DNA reads TGTGCCGGCAGCTTCGGACTAGCGGGAGACTACGAGCAGTACTTC.

Comment on this clonotype: The junction does not match germline at one end; this may be a read error. This chain links TRBV7-9 with TRBJ2-7, with TRBD1 matching 12 bases. Germline V gene sequence: CDR1 SEHNR, CDR2 FQNEAQ (reference sequence). The CDR3 contains 14 residues. The chain's CDR3 is CASSQGTGGAEQYF. The CDR3 DNA is TGCGCCAGCAGCCAAGGGACAGGGGGCGCCGAGCAGTACTTC.

V is TRBV9 and J is TRBJ2-7; D is perhaps TRBD2 (5 bases). The CDR3 sequence is 15 residues long. Trimming pared 0 bases from V and 5 bases from J, leaving 15 bases between. CDR1 and CDR2 (germline): SGDLS, YYNGEE. CDR3: CASSVGGAGRNEQYF. In DNA form, the CDR3 reads TGTGCCAGCAGCGTAGGAGGCGCGGGTAGAAACGAGCAGTACTTC.

V is TRBV2 and J is TRBJ1-6; 9 bases line up with TRBD1. The length of the CDR3 is 16 residues. V lost 5 bases and J lost 9; bases outside the gene matches: 11. Germline V lookup: CDR1 SNHLY, CDR2 FYNNEI. Written as DNA, the CDR3 is TGTGCCAGCAGTTACTCCTCCGGGACAGGGACTTCACCCCTCCACTTT. It yields the protein CASSYSSGTGTSPLHF.